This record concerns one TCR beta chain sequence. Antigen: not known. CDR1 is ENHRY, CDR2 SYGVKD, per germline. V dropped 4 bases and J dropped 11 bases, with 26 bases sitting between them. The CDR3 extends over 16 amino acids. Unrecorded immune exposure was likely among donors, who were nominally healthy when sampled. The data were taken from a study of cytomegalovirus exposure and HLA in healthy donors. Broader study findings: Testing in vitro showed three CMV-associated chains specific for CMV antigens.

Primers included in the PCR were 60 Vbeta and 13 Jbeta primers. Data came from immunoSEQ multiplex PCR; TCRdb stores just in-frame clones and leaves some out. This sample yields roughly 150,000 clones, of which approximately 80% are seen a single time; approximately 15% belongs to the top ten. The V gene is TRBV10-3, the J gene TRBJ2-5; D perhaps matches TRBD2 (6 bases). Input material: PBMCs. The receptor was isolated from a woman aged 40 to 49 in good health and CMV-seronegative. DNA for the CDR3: TGTGCCATCAGTGGACGAGGAGCGGAGAGGAGGGAGGAGCAGTACTTC. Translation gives CAISGRGAERREEQYF.